What follows is one TCR beta chain and its context. The antigen is undetermined. These data are taken from a study of identical twins. Whole-study findings and limits: For out-of-frame beta sequences, excess twin sharing was weaker.

The ends were cut back, 3 bases at V and 3 bases at J, with 12 bases in the middle. CDR1 and CDR2 (germline): SGHAT, FQNNGV. This CDR3 region has 15 residues. The cDNA had a unique molecular identifier and a template-switch universal primer site. TCRdb re-called the 5' RACE reads with MiXCR, one entry per CDR3 protein. The sample includes around 1.7 million distinct CDR3 sequences, around 29% of them seen just once. In every case, the donor was a healthy Caucasian. The genes are TRBV11-2 and TRBJ2-1, with a weak D call TRBD2 (5 bases). Material: cord blood. The source is a newborn girl in good health. CDR3 loop: CASSFEEVLYNEQFF. CDR3 DNA sequence: TGTGCCAGCAGCTTTGAGGAGGTCCTCTACAATGAGCAGTTCTTC.